This T cell receptor beta chain was sequenced during a study of T cell responses to AZD1222 COVID-19 vaccine. The repertoire was sequenced with immunoSEQ multiplex PCR; TCRdb's copy has only in-frame clones and lacks some. This sample has more than 75,000 clones, with about 89% found just once. Study results and caveats: Donors skewed white British and female; clonal diversity was possibly underestimated. Once two AZD1222 doses were given, Spike-specific TCR breadth and depth went up. Reportedly, nearly half of unique spike TCRs recognized epitopes outside B.1.351/B.1.1.7 mutations.

As regards this clone: Its target is unknown.

This sample comprised peripheral blood, obtained on day 0 of AZD1222 vaccination. The source is an adult in good health.

The CDR3 region has the DNA TGCGCCAGCAGCTCGGGGGTCCCGGGACAGGGCGACTCACCCCTCCACTTT. It is translated as CASSSGVPGQGDSPLHF. This sequence joins TRBV5-1 and TRBJ1-6, with 9 bases that match TRBD1. This CDR3 region has 17 residues. J gave up 10 bases and V 3 bases, and 14 bases lay outside the gene matches. Germline CDR1 is SGHRS and CDR2 is YFSETQ.